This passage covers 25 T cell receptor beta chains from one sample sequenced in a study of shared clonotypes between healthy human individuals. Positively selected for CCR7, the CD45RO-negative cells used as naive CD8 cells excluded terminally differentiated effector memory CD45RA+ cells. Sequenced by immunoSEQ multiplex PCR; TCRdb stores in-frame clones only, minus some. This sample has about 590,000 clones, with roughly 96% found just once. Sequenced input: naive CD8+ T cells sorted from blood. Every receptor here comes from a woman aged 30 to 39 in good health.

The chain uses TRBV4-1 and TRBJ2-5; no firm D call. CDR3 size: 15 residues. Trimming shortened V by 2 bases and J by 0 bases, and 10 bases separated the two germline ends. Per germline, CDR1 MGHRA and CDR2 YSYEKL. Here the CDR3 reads CASSQTDGNQETQYF. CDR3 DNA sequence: TGCGCCAGCAGCCAAACGGACGGAAACCAAGAGACCCAGTACTTC.

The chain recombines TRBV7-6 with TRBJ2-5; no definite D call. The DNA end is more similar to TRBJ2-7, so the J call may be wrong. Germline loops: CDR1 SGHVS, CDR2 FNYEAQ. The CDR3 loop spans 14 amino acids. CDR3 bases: TGTGCCAGCAGCTTAGGTGTCGGGTCCTACGAGCAGTACTTC. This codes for CASSLGVGSYEQYF.

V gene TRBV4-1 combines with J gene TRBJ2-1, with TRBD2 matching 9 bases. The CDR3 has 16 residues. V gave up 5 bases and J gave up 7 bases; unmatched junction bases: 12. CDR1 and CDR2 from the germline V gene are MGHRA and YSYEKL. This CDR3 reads CASSSRRASGKNEQFF. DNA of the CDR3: TGCGCCAGCAGCTCCCGCCGGGCTAGCGGGAAGAATGAGCAGTTCTTC.

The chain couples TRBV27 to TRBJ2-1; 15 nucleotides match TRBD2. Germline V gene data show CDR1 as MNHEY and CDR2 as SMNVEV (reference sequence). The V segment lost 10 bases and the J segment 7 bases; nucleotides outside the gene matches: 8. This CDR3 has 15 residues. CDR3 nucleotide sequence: TGTGCCACCTCTGCCGGGACTAGCGGGAGGAATGAGCAGTTCTTC. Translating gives CATSAGTSGRNEQFF.

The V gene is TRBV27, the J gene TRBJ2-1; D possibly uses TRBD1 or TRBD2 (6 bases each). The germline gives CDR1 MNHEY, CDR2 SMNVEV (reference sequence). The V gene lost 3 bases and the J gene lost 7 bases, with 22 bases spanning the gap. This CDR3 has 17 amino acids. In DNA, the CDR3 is TGTGCCAGCAGTTTGAGGGGGGCTGCGGAGGGCCTAAATGAGCAGTTCTTC. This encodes CASSLRGAAEGLNEQFF.

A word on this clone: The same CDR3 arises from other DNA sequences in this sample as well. CDR3 sequence: CASSLEGSPYEQYF. CDR3 DNA sequence: TGCGCCAGCAGCTTGGAGGGCTCACCCTACGAGCAGTACTTC. The rearrangement links TRBV5-1 to TRBJ2-7; no firm D call. Trimming cost V 0 bases and J 2 bases, with 9 bases left between them. This CDR3 contains 14 residues. CDR1 is SGHRS and CDR2 is YFSETQ in the germline V gene.

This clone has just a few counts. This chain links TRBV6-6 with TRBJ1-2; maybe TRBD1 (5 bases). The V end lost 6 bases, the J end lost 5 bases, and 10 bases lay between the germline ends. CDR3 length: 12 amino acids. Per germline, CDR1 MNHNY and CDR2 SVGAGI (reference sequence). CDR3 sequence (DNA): TGTGCCAGCAGGGAGACAGCATATGGCTACACCTTC. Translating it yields CASRETAYGYTF.

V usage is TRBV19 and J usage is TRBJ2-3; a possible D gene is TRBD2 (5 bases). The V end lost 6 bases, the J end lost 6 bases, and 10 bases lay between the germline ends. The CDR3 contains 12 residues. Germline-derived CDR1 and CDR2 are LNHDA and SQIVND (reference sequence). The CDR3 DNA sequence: TGTGCCAGTAGCGGGATAGGGGATACGCAGTATTTT. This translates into CASSGIGDTQYF.

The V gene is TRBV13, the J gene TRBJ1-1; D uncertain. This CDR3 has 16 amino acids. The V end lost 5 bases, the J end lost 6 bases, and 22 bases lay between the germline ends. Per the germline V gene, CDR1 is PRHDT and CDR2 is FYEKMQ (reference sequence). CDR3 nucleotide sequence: TGTGCCAGCAGCCCCGCCCAGGTAGGCTATCTCCCTGAAGCTTTCTTT. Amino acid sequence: CASSPAQVGYLPEAFF.

The CDR3 DNA is TGTGCCAGCAGTTCACCAGGGTCGATGAACACTGAAGCTTTCTTT. It codes for CASSSPGSMNTEAFF. The chain combines TRBV28 with TRBJ1-1; TRBD1 might be the D (5 bases). The CDR3 has 15 residues. CDR1 is MDHEN and CDR2 is SYDVKM in the germline V gene. Trimming took off 4 bases at V and 0 bases at J, with 12 bases between the two ends.

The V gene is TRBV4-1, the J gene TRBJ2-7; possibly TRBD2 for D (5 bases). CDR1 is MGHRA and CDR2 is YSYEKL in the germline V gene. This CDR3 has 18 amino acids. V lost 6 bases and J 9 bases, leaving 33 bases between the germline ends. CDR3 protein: CASSQTEGRTPLVGSQYF. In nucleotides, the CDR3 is TGCGCCAGCAGTCAAACCGAGGGTCGGACTCCCCTGGTCGGATCGCAGTACTTC.

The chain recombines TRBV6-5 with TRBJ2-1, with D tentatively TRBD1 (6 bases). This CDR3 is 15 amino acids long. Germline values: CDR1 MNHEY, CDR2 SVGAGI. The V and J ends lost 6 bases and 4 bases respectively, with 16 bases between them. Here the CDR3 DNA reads TGTGCCAGCAGAACAGGGATTGCGAGGTACAATGAGCAGTTCTTC. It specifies CASRTGIARYNEQFF.

The CDR3 region is CAILYGYTF. CDR3 DNA: TGTGCCATCTTATATGGCTACACCTTC. The rearrangement uses TRBV21-1 and TRBJ1-2. TRBV21-1 counts as a pseudogene. There are 9 residues in the CDR3.

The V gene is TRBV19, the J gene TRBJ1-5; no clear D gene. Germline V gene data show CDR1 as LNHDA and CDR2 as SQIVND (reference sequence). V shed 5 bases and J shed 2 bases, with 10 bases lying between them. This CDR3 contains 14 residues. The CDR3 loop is CASSLLGGNQPQHF. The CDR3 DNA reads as TGTGCCAGTAGTTTGTTAGGAGGCAATCAGCCCCAGCATTTT.

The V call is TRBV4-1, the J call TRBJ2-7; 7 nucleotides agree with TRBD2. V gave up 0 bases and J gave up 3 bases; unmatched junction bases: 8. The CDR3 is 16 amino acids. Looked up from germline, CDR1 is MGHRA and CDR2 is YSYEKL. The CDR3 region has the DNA TGCGCCAGCAGCCAAGATCCTGGGACTACCTACTACGAGCAGTACTTC. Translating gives CASSQDPGTTYYEQYF.

This CDR3 is CASSPHRGGGAYEQYF. In DNA form, the CDR3 reads TGTGCCAGCAGCCCCCATAGGGGGGGTGGGGCCTACGAGCAGTACTTC. V is TRBV7-9 and J is TRBJ2-7; TRBD2 might be the D (7 bases). Trimming pared 5 bases from V and 2 bases from J, leaving 19 bases between. Germline CDR1 and CDR2: SEHNR and FQNEAQ (reference sequence). The CDR3 totals 16 residues.

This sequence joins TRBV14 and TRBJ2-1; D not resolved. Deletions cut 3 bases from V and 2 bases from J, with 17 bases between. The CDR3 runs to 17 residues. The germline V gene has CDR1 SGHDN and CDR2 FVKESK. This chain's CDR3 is CASSQISMVVPYNEQFF. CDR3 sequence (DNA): TGTGCCAGCAGCCAGATCAGTATGGTCGTCCCCTACAATGAGCAGTTCTTC.

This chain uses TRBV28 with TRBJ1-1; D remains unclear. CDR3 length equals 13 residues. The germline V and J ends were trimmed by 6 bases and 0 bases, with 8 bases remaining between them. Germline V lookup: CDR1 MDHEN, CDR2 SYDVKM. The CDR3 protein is CASSRLMNTEAFF. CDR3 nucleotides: TGTGCCAGCAGCCGACTCATGAACACTGAAGCTTTCTTT.

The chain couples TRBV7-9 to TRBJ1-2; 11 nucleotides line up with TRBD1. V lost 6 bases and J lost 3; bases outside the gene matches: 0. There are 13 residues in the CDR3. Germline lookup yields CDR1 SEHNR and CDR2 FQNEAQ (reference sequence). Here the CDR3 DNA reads TGTGCCAGCAGGGGACAGGGGGACTATGGCTACACCTTC. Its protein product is CASRGQGDYGYTF. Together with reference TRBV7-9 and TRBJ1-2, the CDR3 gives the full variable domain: DTGVSQNPRHKITKRGQNVTFRCDPISEHNRLYWYRQTLGQGPEFLTYFQNEAQLEKSRLLSDRFSAERPKGSFSTLEIQRTEQGDSAMYLCASRGQGDYGYTFGSGTRLTVV.

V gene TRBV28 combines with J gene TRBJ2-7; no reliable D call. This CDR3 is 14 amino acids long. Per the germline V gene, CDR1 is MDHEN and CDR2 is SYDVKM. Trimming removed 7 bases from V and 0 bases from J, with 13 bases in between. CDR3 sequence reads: CASKRIVGSYEQYF. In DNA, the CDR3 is TGTGCCAGCAAAAGGATTGTGGGCTCCTACGAGCAGTACTTC.

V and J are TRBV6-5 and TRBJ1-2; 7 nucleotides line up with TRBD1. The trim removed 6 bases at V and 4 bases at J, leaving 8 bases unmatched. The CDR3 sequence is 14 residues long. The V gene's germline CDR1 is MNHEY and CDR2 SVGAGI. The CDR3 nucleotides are TGTGCCAGCAGCCGACAGGGTTTCGTCTATGGCTACACCTTC. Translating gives CASSRQGFVYGYTF.

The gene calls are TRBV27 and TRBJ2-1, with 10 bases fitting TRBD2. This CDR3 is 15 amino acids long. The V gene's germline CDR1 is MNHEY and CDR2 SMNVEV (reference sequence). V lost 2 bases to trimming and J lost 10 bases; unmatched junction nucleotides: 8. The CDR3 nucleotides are TGTGCCAGCAGTTTAGGGCTAGCGGGAGTGTTGGAGCAGTTCTTC. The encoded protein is CASSLGLAGVLEQFF.

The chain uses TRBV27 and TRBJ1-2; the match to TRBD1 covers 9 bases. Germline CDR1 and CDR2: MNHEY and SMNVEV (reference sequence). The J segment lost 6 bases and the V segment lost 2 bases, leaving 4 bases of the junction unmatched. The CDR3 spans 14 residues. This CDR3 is CASSLTGGGDGYTF. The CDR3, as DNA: TGTGCCAGCAGTTTAACAGGGGGCGGGGATGGCTACACCTTC.

CDR3 in amino acids: CASSLSWGSTEAFF. DNA for the CDR3: TGTGCCAGCAGTTTATCATGGGGTTCGACTGAAGCTTTCTTT. The chain employs TRBV28 and TRBJ1-1; D gene ambiguous. V was cut by 1 base and J by 5 bases, with 11 bases left in between. Germline CDR1 and CDR2: MDHEN and SYDVKM. The CDR3 is 14 amino acids.

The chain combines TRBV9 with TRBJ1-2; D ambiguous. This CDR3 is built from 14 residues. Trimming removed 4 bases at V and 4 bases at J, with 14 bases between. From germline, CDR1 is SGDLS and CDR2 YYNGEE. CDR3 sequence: CASSPPAGSYGYTF. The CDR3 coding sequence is TGTGCCAGCAGCCCCCCCGCCGGGAGCTATGGCTACACCTTC.